The 30 T cell receptor beta chains below come from one sample, sequenced in a study of vaccination and CD4 T cells after COVID-19. Cultured CD4+ T cell DNA underwent sequencing with the Oncomine TCR Beta short-read assay. TCRdb recomputed calls from the PCR reads with MiXCR, one row per CDR3 protein. Among roughly 20,000 distinct CDR3 sequences listed, around 80% were seen once. Stated treatment: approximately 10-day PBMC culture with coronavirus spike peptide pools or control peptides (ViraFEST assay). Antigens for these TCRs are unknown. The material was CD4+ T cells from blood, cultured in vitro, obtained after SARS-CoV-2 vaccination. These TCRs come from a human donor who received a COVID-19 vaccine.

This clonotype was found once. This chain uses TRBV20-1 with TRBJ2-6, with D perhaps matching TRBD2 (5 bases). CDR3 size: 16 residues. The V end was cut by 6 bases, the J end by 0 bases, with 15 bases between. CDR1 is DFQATT, CDR2 SNEGSKA, per germline (reference sequence). The CDR3 bases are TGCAGTGCCGACCGTTTCGGGATCTCTGGGGCCAACGTCCTGACTTTC. This codes for CSADRFGISGANVLTF.

The chain couples TRBV7-9 to TRBJ1-2; D is unclear. This CDR3 is 13 amino acids long. The germline V gene has CDR1 SEHNR and CDR2 FQNEAQ (reference sequence). V lost 2 bases, J lost 8 bases, and 12 bases lay in between. CDR3 loop: CASSLNEESGYTF. DNA of the CDR3: TGTGCCAGCAGCTTAAACGAAGAGAGCGGCTACACCTTC.

This clonotype was observed a handful of times. The chain uses TRBV7-3 and TRBJ1-1; possible D gene TRBD1, 6 bases. Germline V gene data show CDR1 as SGHTA and CDR2 as FQGTGA. The CDR3 runs to 14 residues. Trimming stripped 4 bases from V and 0 bases from J, with 9 bases between. The CDR3 nucleotides read TGTGCCAGCAGCTCAGGGGCCATGAACACTGAAGCTTTCTTT. It yields the protein CASSSGAMNTEAFF.

The J gene is TRBJ2-5, the V gene TRBV20-1; D perhaps matches TRBD2 (6 bases). The CDR3 is made up of 15 amino acids. The V end was cut by 2 bases, the J end by 5 bases, with 18 bases between. Per germline, CDR1 DFQATT and CDR2 SNEGSKA (reference sequence). CDR3 coding DNA: TGCAGTGCTAGATTAGCTACGGGTGCGGGGGAGACCCAGTACTTC. Its translation is CSARLATGAGETQYF.

The V and J genes are TRBV6-1 and TRBJ1-5; 9 bases match TRBD1. The CDR3 loop spans 14 amino acids. Looked up from germline, CDR1 is MNHNS and CDR2 is SASEGT. Trimming took 6 bases from V and 5 from J; bases not matched to a gene: 5. CDR3 in amino acids: CASSSGTGYQPQHF. DNA for the CDR3: TGTGCCAGCAGCTCCGGGACAGGGTATCAGCCCCAGCATTTT.

The V and J genes are TRBV24-1 and TRBJ2-7; 8 bases align to TRBD2. The germline V gene encodes CDR1 KGHDR and CDR2 SFDVKD. The CDR3 is 13 amino acids. The V and J ends lost 4 bases and 5 bases, in that order; junction bases with no gene match: 3. CDR3 coding DNA: TGTGCCACCAGTGACCAGCGGGGGAACGAGCAGTACTTC. Translation: CATSDQRGNEQYF.

The chain has TRBV6-1 and TRBJ1-5; 8 bases line up with TRBD1. With V trimmed by 1 base and J by 3 bases, 8 bases remained unmatched. The germline V gene has CDR1 MNHNS and CDR2 SASEGT. The CDR3 is made up of 17 amino acids. CDR3 sequence reads: CASSEEATGADNQPQHF. In DNA, the CDR3 is TGTGCCAGCAGTGAAGAGGCGACAGGGGCGGACAATCAGCCCCAGCATTTT.

The chain joins TRBV25-1 to TRBJ2-3; TRBD2 agrees at 10 bases. Trimming removed 7 bases from V and 2 bases from J; junction bases left unmatched: 6. Per germline, CDR1 MGHDK and CDR2 SYGVNS. The CDR3 covers 15 residues. The CDR3 nucleotides read TGTGCCAGCAAGAAAGCGGGGGGGTACACAGATACGCAGTATTTT. It is translated as CASKKAGGYTDTQYF.

This clonotype was seen a few times. This chain links TRBV2 with TRBJ2-5, with D perhaps TRBD2 (5 bases). The CDR3 loop spans 13 amino acids. The V end lost 7 bases, the J end lost 0 bases, and 9 bases lay between the germline ends. Germline V CDR1 and CDR2: SNHLY, FYNNEI. The CDR3 DNA reads as TGTGCCAGCAAGAGGGATTACCAAGAGACCCAGTACTTC. Translated: CASKRDYQETQYF. The complete variable domain, with remaining parts taken from reference TRBV2 and TRBJ2-5, reads EPEVTQTPSHQVTQMGQEVILRCVPISNHLYFYWYRQILGQKVEFLVSFYNNEISEKSEIFDDQFSVERPDGSNFTLKIRSTKLEDSAMYFCASKRDYQETQYFGPGTRLLVL.

The CDR3 region has the DNA TGTGCCAGCAGCCCCATTTCCAATGAGCAGTTCTTC. Translating it yields CASSPISNEQFF. V and J are TRBV7-9 and TRBJ2-1; D uncertain. Trimming took off 5 bases at V and 6 bases at J, with 8 bases between the two ends. CDR3 length: 12 residues. CDR1 is SEHNR, CDR2 FQNEAQ, per germline (reference sequence).

The chain carries TRBV20-1 and TRBJ1-2; 7 nucleotides line up with TRBD1. The length of the CDR3 is 13 residues. Losses at the gene ends were 0 bases for V and 2 bases for J; bases not matched to a gene: 0. Germline V CDR1 and CDR2: DFQATT, SNEGSKA (reference sequence). CDR3 nucleotide sequence: TGCAGTGCTAGAGAGACAGGGAACTATGGCTACACCTTC. Its translation is CSARETGNYGYTF.

The CDR3, as DNA: TGTGCCAGTACTGGTAGCGGGGGGAACACCGGGGAGCTGTTTTTT. Amino acids: CASTGSGGNTGELFF. V usage is TRBV19 and J usage is TRBJ2-2; 9 nucleotides match TRBD2. V was pared by 7 bases and J by 1 base, with 4 bases of the junction left unmatched. The length of the CDR3 is 15 residues. CDR1 LNHDA and CDR2 SQIVND come from the germline V gene (reference sequence).

The chain combines TRBV7-3 with TRBJ1-6, with a tentative D call TRBD1 (6 bases). The V gene's germline CDR1 is SGHTA and CDR2 FQGTGA. The CDR3 totals 15 residues. V lost 1 base, J lost 7 bases, and 11 bases lay in between. The CDR3: CASSLKGGLNSPLHF. The CDR3 nucleotides are TGTGCCAGCAGCTTAAAAGGGGGTTTGAATTCACCCCTCCACTTT.

The rearrangement joins TRBV24-1 to TRBJ1-3; 8 positions agree with TRBD1. V lost 3 bases and J lost 4; bases outside the gene matches: 4. The CDR3 covers 15 residues. Germline values: CDR1 KGHDR, CDR2 SFDVKD. CDR3 DNA: TGTGCCACCAGTGATCTTGGACAGGGAGGAAACACCATATATTTT. Translation: CATSDLGQGGNTIYF.

The gene calls are TRBV6-1 and TRBJ1-1; D remains unclear. CDR1 and CDR2 from the germline V gene are MNHNS and SASEGT. V shed 10 bases and J shed 1 base, with 16 bases lying between them. This CDR3 spans 14 amino acids. Here the CDR3 DNA reads TGTGCCACCTTCCGGGTAGGCTGGAACACTGAAGCTTTCTTT. Translated, it gives CATFRVGWNTEAFF.

The V call is TRBV27, the J call TRBJ1-6; D perhaps matches TRBD1 (5 bases). The CDR3 has 15 residues. Germline lookup yields CDR1 MNHEY and CDR2 SMNVEV (reference sequence). Trimming stripped 2 bases from V and 9 bases from J, with 14 bases between. CDR3 protein: CASSLIQGSGSPLHF. In DNA form, the CDR3 reads TGTGCCAGCAGTTTAATCCAGGGTTCTGGTTCACCCCTCCACTTT.

CDR3 bases: TGCGCCAGCAGCACCGGACACTCGAACACTGAAGCTTTCTTT. This translates into CASSTGHSNTEAFF. The chain uses TRBV5-1 and TRBJ1-1; maybe TRBD1 (5 bases). There are 14 residues in the CDR3. Looked up from germline, CDR1 is SGHRS and CDR2 is YFSETQ. V was clipped by 4 bases and J by 1 base, with 11 bases between them.

This chain connects TRBV7-8 to TRBJ2-1; D is unresolved. This CDR3 is built from 14 residues. The ends were cut back, 6 bases at V and 0 bases at J, with 9 bases in the middle. The V gene's germline CDR1 is SGHVS and CDR2 FQNEAQ. The CDR3 loop is CASRISISYNEQFF. In nucleotides, the CDR3 is TGTGCCAGCAGGATTAGTATCTCCTACAATGAGCAGTTCTTC. Together with reference TRBV7-8 and TRBJ2-1, the CDR3 gives the full variable domain: GAGVSQSPRYKVAKRGQDVALRCDPISGHVSLFWYQQALGQGPEFLTYFQNEAQLDKSGLPSDRFFAERPEGSVSTLKIQRTQQEDSAVYLCASRISISYNEQFFGPGTRLTVL.

This clonotype is a singleton in its sample. The V and J genes are TRBV30 and TRBJ1-6; D gene uncertain. This CDR3 comprises 17 residues. Per germline, CDR1 GTSNPN and CDR2 SVGIG (reference sequence). V lost 2 bases to trimming and J lost 0 bases, with 14 bases between them. The CDR3 loop is CAWSPSGLSSYNSPLHF. The CDR3 nucleotides are TGTGCCTGGAGTCCCTCGGGCCTAAGCTCCTATAATTCACCCCTCCACTTT.

The chain links TRBV6-1 to TRBJ2-3; the D is unclear. There are 16 residues in the CDR3. The V gene lost 5 bases and the J gene lost 3 bases, with 18 bases spanning the gap. Germline CDR1 is MNHNS and CDR2 is SASEGT. Written as DNA, the CDR3 is TGTGCCAGCAGTCAGATTAGCTTAAGGGTTACAGATACGCAGTATTTT. This sequence encodes CASSQISLRVTDTQYF.

V and J are TRBV7-2 and TRBJ2-1, with D possibly matching TRBD2 (7 bases). The V gene's germline CDR1 is SGHTA and CDR2 FQGNSA. The germline V and J ends were trimmed by 1 base and 2 bases, with 9 bases remaining between them. The CDR3 runs 15 residues. For the CDR3, the DNA is TGTGCCAGCAGCTTAGGCGGGGGCACCTACAATGAGCAGTTCTTC. Protein product: CASSLGGGTYNEQFF.

The V call is TRBV29-1, the J call TRBJ2-2; TRBD1 matches at 7 bases. With V trimmed by 4 bases and J by 4 bases, 3 bases remained unmatched. Germline V gene sequence: CDR1 SQVTM, CDR2 ANQGSEA. This CDR3 comprises 13 residues. CDR3 residues: CSVGQGFTGELFF. In DNA form, the CDR3 reads TGCAGCGTTGGACAGGGATTCACCGGGGAGCTGTTTTTT.

V is TRBV24-1 and J is TRBJ1-3; TRBD1 aligns across 7 bases. The germline gives CDR1 KGHDR, CDR2 SFDVKD. CDR3 length: 16 residues. After removal of 3 bases from V and 0 bases from J, the junction contained 4 bases not matched to a gene. CDR3 in DNA: TGTGCCACCAGTGATGATGACAGGGCCTCTGGAAACACCATATATTTT. This translates into CATSDDDRASGNTIYF.

The chain couples TRBV7-9 to TRBJ1-2; D is uncertain. The CDR3 is made up of 14 amino acids. CDR1 and CDR2 from the germline V gene are SEHNR and FQNEAQ (reference sequence). V lost 1 base and J lost 8, with 14 bases in between. The CDR3 nucleotides read TGTGCCAGCAGCTTAGGCGACCTAGGGTCGGGCTACACCTTC. Amino acids: CASSLGDLGSGYTF.

The genes are TRBV15 and TRBJ2-5; 7 bases match TRBD1. The CDR3 consists of 14 residues. V shed 3 bases and J 5 bases; nucleotides not matched to a gene: 6. Germline CDR1 reads LNHNV; CDR2 reads YYDKDF (reference sequence). The CDR3 coding sequence is TGTGCCACCAGCAGGGACAGGAGAGGGGAGACCCAGTACTTC. Amino acid sequence: CATSRDRRGETQYF. Full variable domain (remainder filled in from reference TRBV15 and TRBJ2-5): DAMVIQNPRYQVTQFGKPVTLSCSQTLNHNVMYWYQQKSSQAPKLLFHYYDKDFNNEADTPDNFQSRRPNTSFCFLDIRSPGLGDTAMYLCATSRDRRGETQYFGPGTRLLVL.

This rearrangement joins TRBV12-3 or TRBV12-4 to TRBJ1-1; TRBD1 agrees at 7 bases. Trimming removed 2 bases from V and 4 bases from J; junction bases left unmatched: 7. The CDR3 is made up of 15 amino acids. The CDR3 spells CASSLQGVLITEAFF. The CDR3 bases are TGTGCCAGCAGTTTACAGGGGGTTCTTATCACTGAAGCTTTCTTT.

The V call is TRBV27, the J call TRBJ1-1; D uncertain. The CDR3 sequence is 13 residues long. V was clipped by 2 bases and J by 2 bases, with 6 bases between them. Germline V CDR1 and CDR2: MNHEY, SMNVEV (reference sequence). This CDR3 reads CASSLTANTEAFF. DNA for the CDR3: TGTGCCAGCAGTTTAACGGCTAACACTGAAGCTTTCTTT.

The chain carries TRBV6-1 and TRBJ1-1; maybe TRBD1 (6 bases). The length of the CDR3 is 17 residues. In germline, CDR1 is MNHNS, CDR2 SASEGT. V was trimmed by 2 bases and J by 0 bases, leaving 16 bases between them. The CDR3 region is CASSETGRGGLNTEAFF. The CDR3 DNA follows: TGTGCCAGCAGTGAAACGGGCAGGGGAGGATTGAACACTGAAGCTTTCTTT.

J is TRBJ1-1 and V is TRBV24-1, with unresolved D. The CDR3 extends over 13 amino acids. Germline V CDR1 and CDR2: KGHDR, SFDVKD. With 7 bases removed from V and 1 base from J, the gap between germline ends came to 9 bases. CDR3 nucleotide sequence: TGTGCCACCAGGGGCTTTAAGAACACTGAAGCTTTCTTT. Protein product: CATRGFKNTEAFF.

The gene calls are TRBV19 and TRBJ2-3; 7 bases match TRBD1. Trimming took 0 bases from V and 1 from J; bases not matched to a gene: 7. Germline CDR1 is LNHDA and CDR2 is SQIVND (reference sequence). The length of the CDR3 is 17 residues. The CDR3 DNA reads TGTGCCAGTAGTATAGATAGGGGGCTGATTGGCACAGATACGCAGTATTTT. Amino acids: CASSIDRGLIGTDTQYF.